These T cell receptor beta chains were read from a single sample in a study of blood T cell repertoires in COVID-19. This table comes from immunoSEQ multiplex PCR, and its TCRdb copy is limited to in-frame clones, with some not included. In the table there are a few hundred thousand clones, about 90% of which are singletons. Sequenced: PBMCs or T cells enriched from blood (not recorded which). The receptors shown here come from a man younger than 30 who had recovered from COVID-19. The CDR3 runs from the conserved cysteine through the conserved F or W. The order of the fields is D gene, V gene, J gene, clone size, CDR3 protein, CDR3 DNA. D genes are given only for firm matches. Some rows have no size entry. The others give once, few or many, or a class for an expanded clone.

>-|TRBV15|TRBJ1-5|-
CATSSPGLNQPQHF
TGTGCCACCAGCAGTCCGGGTCTCAATCAGCCCCAGCATTTT
>-|TRBV18|TRBJ2-1|-
CASSLTGKQFF
TGTGCCAGCTCGCTCACAGGGAAGCAGTTCTTC
>-|TRBV24-1|TRBJ1-4|-
CATSRGSSEKLFF
TGTGCCACCAGTAGGGGTTCCAGTGAAAAACTGTTTTTT
>TRBD2|TRBV9|TRBJ2-3|-
CASSVGSGVITDTQYF
TGTGCCAGCAGCGTGGGTAGCGGGGTGATCACAGATACGCAGTATTTT
>TRBD2|TRBV28|TRBJ2-1|once
CASSPSGGSSYNEQFF
TGTGCCAGCAGTCCCAGCGGGGGTTCCTCCTACAATGAGCAGTTCTTC
>-|TRBV3-1/TRBV3-2|TRBJ2-1|-
CASSQSQNEQFF
TGTGCCAGCAGCCAGAGTCAAAATGAGCAGTTCTTC
>TRBD2|TRBV7-6|TRBJ2-3|-
CASSPGLAGITDTQYF
TGTGCCAGCAGCCCCGGACTAGCGGGGATCACAGATACGCAGTATTTT
>TRBD2|TRBV28|TRBJ2-7|-
CASSPWGVRGLAGVVGAYEQYF
TGTGCCAGCAGTCCCTGGGGGGTTCGGGGACTAGCGGGAGTTGTGGGGGCCTACGAGCAGTACTTC
>-|TRBV21-1|TRBJ2-2|-
CASSKESRGYTGELFF
TGTGCCAGCAGCAAAGAGTCAAGGGGCTACACCGGGGAGCTGTTTTTT
>-|TRBV5-4|TRBJ1-5|few
CASSLGQFNQPQHF
TGTGCCAGCAGCTTGGGGCAGTTCAATCAGCCCCAGCATTTT
>-|TRBV7-8|TRBJ1-5|-
CASSLVERGQPQHF
TGTGCCAGCAGCTTAGTCGAGCGAGGTCAGCCCCAGCATTTT
>-|TRBV20-1|TRBJ2-1|few
CSASSGNEQFF
TGCAGTGCTAGTTCCGGGAATGAGCAGTTCTTC
>-|TRBV6-1|TRBJ2-2|-
CASSEDVVAPTGELFF
TGTGCCAGCAGTGAAGACGTAGTAGCACCCACCGGGGAGCTGTTTTTT
>TRBD1|TRBV27|TRBJ2-1|once
CASTDRGGNEQFF
TGTGCCAGCACCGACAGGGGAGGTAATGAGCAGTTCTTC
>TRBD1|TRBV14|TRBJ1-4|-
CASSYTGVREKLFF
TGTGCCAGCAGTTATACAGGGGTACGGGAAAAACTGTTTTTT
>TRBD2|TRBV27|TRBJ2-1|-
CASGLAGYNEQFF
TGTGCCAGCGGTCTAGCGGGATACAATGAGCAGTTCTTC
>TRBD2|TRBV30|TRBJ2-5|-
CAGRMGGTTQETQYF
TGTGCCGGGAGGATGGGGGGGACGACTCAAGAGACCCAGTACTTC
>-|TRBV4-1|TRBJ2-3|-
CASSQDPIHSLATDTQYF
TGCGCCAGCAGCCAAGATCCCATCCATTCACTAGCCACAGATACGCAGTATTTT
>-|TRBV10-1|TRBJ1-6|few
CASSEYVSGNSPLHF
TGCGCCAGCAGTGAGTATGTGTCGGGAAATTCACCCCTCCACTTT
>-|TRBV19|TRBJ2-5|-
CASSLLGAWETQYF
TGTGCCAGTAGTCTCCTAGGTGCGTGGGAGACCCAGTACTTC
>TRBD2|TRBV10-3|TRBJ2-3|few
CAISEGLAGSTDTQYF
TGTGCCATCAGTGAGGGACTAGCGGGTAGCACAGATACGCAGTATTTT
>-|TRBV18|TRBJ1-2|-
CASSPSGPRSGYTF
TGTGCCAGCTCACCGAGCGGCCCTCGCTCTGGCTACACCTTC
>TRBD1|TRBV28|TRBJ1-5|once
CASSLWADRGWQPQHF
TGTGCCAGCAGCTTATGGGCGGACAGGGGCTGGCAGCCCCAGCATTTT
>TRBD1|TRBV13|TRBJ1-6|-
CASSVGTVSPLHF
TGTGCCAGCAGCGTAGGGACAGTTTCACCCCTCCACTTT
>-|TRBV9|TRBJ2-2|-
CASSPRSGELFF
TGTGCCAGCAGCCCGCGGTCCGGGGAGCTGTTTTTT
>TRBD1|TRBV5-6|TRBJ1-4|-
CASSLGQGSVEKLFF
TGTGCCAGCAGCCTAGGACAGGGATCGGTTGAAAAACTGTTTTTT
>-|TRBV11-2|TRBJ2-3|-
CASSLDLGLDTQYF
TGTGCCAGCAGCTTAGACCTTGGCCTAGATACGCAGTATTTT
>TRBD2|TRBV7-2|TRBJ2-1|-
CASSFQRGTNEQFF
TGTGCCAGCAGCTTTCAGCGGGGGACTAATGAGCAGTTCTTC
>-|TRBV19|TRBJ1-4|once
CASSIVVRNEKLFF
TGTGCCAGTAGTATAGTGGTGAGGAATGAAAAACTGTTTTTT
>-|TRBV9|TRBJ2-1|-
CASSVGGLADEQFF
TGTGCCAGCAGCGTAGGAGGGCTAGCCGATGAGCAGTTCTTC
>-|TRBV6-1|TRBJ1-5|-
CASSEAFHSNQPQHF
TGTGCCAGCAGTGAAGCGTTTCATAGCAATCAGCCCCAGCATTTT
>-|TRBV11-3|TRBJ1-1|-
CASSSQFRVDTEAFF
TGTGCCAGCAGCTCCCAATTCAGGGTTGACACTGAAGCTTTCTTT
>-|TRBV7-9|TRBJ1-1|-
CASSARDTANTEAFF
TGTGCCAGCAGCGCACGGGACACCGCGAACACTGAAGCTTTCTTT
>-|TRBV27|TRBJ1-6|-
CASSFMDSLNSPLHF
TGTGCCAGCAGTTTCATGGACAGCCTTAATTCACCCCTCCACTTT
>-|TRBV27|TRBJ1-1|-
CASSNPAGRPEAFF
TGTGCCAGCAGTAATCCGGCCGGGAGGCCTGAAGCTTTCTTT
>TRBD1|TRBV13|TRBJ2-7|-
CASSLAGQGAYEQYF
TGTGCCAGCAGCTTAGCTGGCCAGGGGGCTTACGAGCAGTACTTC
>TRBD1|TRBV27|TRBJ2-7|-
CANPHRGRWGQYF
TGTGCCAACCCTCACAGGGGGCGCTGGGGTCAGTACTTC
>-|TRBV27|TRBJ1-5|-
CASSFRQSNQPQHF
TGTGCCAGCAGTTTTAGACAGTCCAATCAGCCCCAGCATTTT
>TRBD1|TRBV2|TRBJ2-7|-
CASRRQGAFYEQYF
TGTGCCAGCCGAAGACAGGGGGCTTTTTACGAGCAGTACTTC
>TRBD2|TRBV6-5|TRBJ2-3|once
CASTLAGGADTQYF
TGTGCCAGCACCCTAGCGGGAGGGGCAGATACGCAGTATTTT
>TRBD1|TRBV2|TRBJ1-2|-
CASSNRGNYGYTF
TGTGCCAGCAGCAACAGGGGGAACTATGGCTACACCTTC
>-|TRBV7-6|TRBJ2-1|-
CASSPSLDLRSSYNEQFF
TGTGCCAGCAGTCCAAGCTTAGATTTGCGAAGCTCCTACAATGAGCAGTTCTTC
>-|TRBV24-1|TRBJ1-3|few
CATSSSSGNTIYF
TGTGCCACCAGCTCGAGCTCTGGAAACACCATATATTTT
>-|TRBV2|TRBJ1-4|few
CASSGEGEKLFF
TGTGCCAGCTCGGGGGAGGGGGAAAAACTGTTTTTT
>-|TRBV7-7|TRBJ2-1|-
CASSWTGTSDEQFF
TGTGCCAGCAGCTGGACCGGGACATCCGATGAGCAGTTCTTC